This T cell receptor (beta chain) stems from a study of T-cell memory formation after mild COVID-19. General observations from the study: Second-wave clones with a day 37 peak had unconfirmed SARS-CoV-2 specificity. Largely, contracting CD4+ clones fell within CM and EM, and contracting CD8+ clones within EMRA.

To note about this clonotype: Its specificity is unknown.

The germline gives CDR1 MNHEY, CDR2 SVGAGI. V was shortened by 6 bases and J by 6 bases, with 16 bases between the two germline ends. The length of the CDR3 is 14 residues. TCRdb fed the 5' RACE reads into MiXCR, producing one record per CDR3 protein. The sample has about 210,000 distinct CDR3 sequences, under 30% seen once; the top ten hold 11%. The TCR comes from an adult woman who had mild COVID-19 (a few samples of this study predate the infection). Cell type and time point are not known. The V call is TRBV6-5, the J call TRBJ2-3; D is perhaps TRBD2 (7 bases). Sequencing used PBMCs or a T cell subset sorted from them (not recorded which). CDR3 bases: TGTGCCAGCAGAAGGGGGGGGACGGTGGATACGCAGTATTTT. It yields the protein CASRRGGTVDTQYF.